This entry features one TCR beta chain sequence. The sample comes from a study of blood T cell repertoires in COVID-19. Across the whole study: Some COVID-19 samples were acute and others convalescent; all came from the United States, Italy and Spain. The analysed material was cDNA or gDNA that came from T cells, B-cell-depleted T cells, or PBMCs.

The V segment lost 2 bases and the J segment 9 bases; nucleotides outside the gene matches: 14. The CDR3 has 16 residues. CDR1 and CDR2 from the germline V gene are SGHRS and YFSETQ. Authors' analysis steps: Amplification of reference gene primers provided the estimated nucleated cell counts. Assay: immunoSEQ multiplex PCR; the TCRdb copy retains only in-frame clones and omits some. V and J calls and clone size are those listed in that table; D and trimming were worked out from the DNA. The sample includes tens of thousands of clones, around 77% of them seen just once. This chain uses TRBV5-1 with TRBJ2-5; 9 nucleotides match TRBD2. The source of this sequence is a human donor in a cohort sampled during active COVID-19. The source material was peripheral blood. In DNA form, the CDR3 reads TGCGCCAGCAGCTTTTTAGCGGGGGTACTACAAAGTCCCCAGTACTTC. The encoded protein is CASSFLAGVLQSPQYF.